This T cell receptor (beta chain) was sequenced for a study of identical twins. Study-wide results and limits: Zero-insertion findings could be partly confounded by invariant cells (MAIT and iNKT cells). Beta clonotypes that were abundant in cord blood contained fewer insertions, a pattern absent from memory repertoires.

A universal primer site was added by template switching, and unique molecular identifiers were carried by the cDNA. One entry per CDR3 protein, called by TCRdb with MiXCR from the 5' RACE reads. In the table there are under 900,000 distinct CDR3 sequences, about 12% of which are singletons. The CDR3 length is 18 residues. Trimming pared 1 base from V and 6 bases from J, leaving 23 bases between. Germline V gene lookup returns CDR1 LGHDT and CDR2 YNNKEL (reference sequence). With respect to this clonotype: The antigen is unknown.

A further study also used this sample, focusing on yellow fever vaccine responses in identical twins.

Sequenced material: PBMCs. The receptor comes from a woman aged 18-29 years in good health. This chain connects TRBV3-1 to TRBJ2-3, with D possibly matching TRBD2 (5 bases). CDR3 amino acids: CASSQVSPGGGRTDTQYF. CDR3 DNA sequence: TGTGCCAGCAGCCAAGTATCCCCAGGAGGCGGGCGAACGGATACGCAGTATTTT.